The next 18 T cell receptor beta chains were all read from a single sample in a study of blood T cell repertoires in COVID-19. TCRdb's copy holds only in-frame clones and misses some; the assay was immunoSEQ multiplex PCR. The sample holds 120,000 to 150,000 clones; over 80% are singletons and the top ten take over 35%. Sequenced input: peripheral blood. These receptors originate from a man aged 50 to 60 who had recovered from COVID-19.

The chain links TRBV5-6 to TRBJ1-2; the match to TRBD1 covers 10 bases. This CDR3 comprises 13 residues. The germline V gene encodes CDR1 SGHDT and CDR2 YYEEEE. V was clipped by 4 bases and J by 6 bases; unmatched bases: 3. CDR3 bases: TGTGCCAGCAGCCAGGACAGGGGGGATGGCTACACCTTC. Protein product: CASSQDRGDGYTF.

V and J are TRBV30 and TRBJ1-3, with D possibly TRBD1 on 6 matching bases. This CDR3 has 15 residues. CDR1 and CDR2 from the germline V gene are GTSNPN and SVGIG (reference sequence). V lost 3 bases to trimming and J lost 0 bases, with 12 bases between them. The CDR3 DNA follows: TGTGCCTGGAGCCCGGGACATAGCTCTGGAAACACCATATATTTT. Its protein is CAWSPGHSSGNTIYF.

The table lists this clone with a count of one. V and J are TRBV5-1 and TRBJ2-3; 14 nucleotides line up with TRBD2. Unmatched junction bases numbered 9, after V lost 1 base and J lost 8 bases. CDR1 SGHRS and CDR2 YFSETQ come from the germline V gene. CDR3 length: 17 residues. The CDR3, as DNA: TGCGCCAGCAGCTTGCGACTAGCGGGGGGGCCGGGAGTTACGCAGTATTTT. Its protein is CASSLRLAGGPGVTQYF.

This clone was detected a few times. The chain joins TRBV4-1 to TRBJ1-1; D unresolved. Trimming shortened V by 0 bases and J by 7 bases, and 21 bases separated the two germline ends. The CDR3 consists of 17 residues. In germline, CDR1 is MGHRA, CDR2 YSYEKL. The CDR3 nucleotides are TGCGCCAGCAGCCAAGATGATGTGGGCAACCTACCTCGTGAAGCTTTCTTT. Translated: CASSQDDVGNLPREAFF.

The rearrangement joins TRBV6-2 or TRBV6-3 to TRBJ1-2; no clear D gene. The CDR3 loop spans 14 amino acids. V lost 2 bases, J lost 0 bases, and 7 bases lay in between. The V gene's germline CDR1 is MNHEY and CDR2 SVGEGT. CDR3 bases: TGTGCCAGCAGTTACGGCGGGGCTAACTATGGCTACACCTTC. Its translation is CASSYGGANYGYTF.

The chain is built from TRBV5-1 and TRBJ1-4; 7 bases match TRBD1. Germline assignment: CDR1 SGHRS and CDR2 YFSETQ. The V and J ends lost 4 bases and 8 bases, in that order; junction bases with no gene match: 11. This CDR3 has 15 amino acids. The CDR3: CASSASTGLGEKLFF. The CDR3 DNA reads TGCGCCAGCAGCGCATCGACAGGGTTGGGCGAAAAACTGTTTTTT.

The rearrangement links TRBV6-2 or TRBV6-3 to TRBJ1-2; D call uncertain. Per the germline V gene, CDR1 is MNHEY and CDR2 is SVGEGT. The CDR3 is 13 amino acids. Trimming cost V 4 bases and J 1 base, with 7 bases left between them. CDR3 in amino acids: CASSLRDNYGYTF. DNA of the CDR3: TGTGCCAGCAGTTTGAGGGATAACTATGGCTACACCTTC.

The chain combines TRBV3-1 (or the pseudogene TRBV3-2) with TRBJ1-1; D ambiguous. Trimming stripped 3 bases from V and 1 base from J, with 9 bases between. Germline CDR1 reads LGHDT; CDR2 reads YNNKEL (reference sequence). This CDR3 contains 14 residues. The CDR3 protein is CASSQVGGNTEAFF. As DNA, the CDR3 is TGTGCCAGCAGCCAGGTCGGAGGGAACACTGAAGCTTTCTTT.

This clone occurred many times. The J gene is TRBJ2-7, the V gene TRBV7-2, with 9 bases fitting TRBD2. This CDR3 comprises 16 residues. CDR1 and CDR2 from the germline V gene are SGHTA and FQGNSA. V trimming: 3 bases; J trimming: 2 bases; junction bases outside the gene matches: 8. The CDR3 DNA reads TGTGCCAGCAGCTTCCCCATAGCGGGGGACCCCTACGAGCAGTACTTC. The encoded protein is CASSFPIAGDPYEQYF.

The DNA of the CDR3 is TGTGCCTGGAGTGCTGGGACAGGGGATAACTATGGCTACACCTTC. Residues: CAWSAGTGDNYGYTF. V and J are TRBV30 and TRBJ1-2, with TRBD1 matching 10 bases. After removal of 1 base from V and 1 base from J, the junction contained 3 bases not matched to a gene. The CDR3 totals 15 residues. Germline CDR1 and CDR2: GTSNPN and SVGIG (reference sequence).

J is TRBJ2-5 and V is TRBV2; tentative D call: TRBD1 (5 bases). Germline-derived CDR1 and CDR2 are SNHLY and FYNNEI. With 6 bases removed from V and 2 bases from J, the gap between germline ends came to 10 bases. CDR3 length: 13 residues. CDR3 bases: TGTGCCAGCAGGCTCGGACAACAAGAGACCCAGTACTTC. Amino acids: CASRLGQQETQYF.

The rearrangement links TRBV6-5 to TRBJ1-6; D uncertain. The CDR3 runs to 16 residues. V was clipped by 0 bases and J by 6 bases, with 12 bases between them. Germline V gives CDR1 MNHEY, CDR2 SVGAGI. The CDR3 reads CASSYSPPGSNSPLHF. CDR3 coding DNA: TGTGCCAGCAGTTACTCCCCTCCGGGGTCTAATTCACCCCTCCACTTT.

The CDR3 spells CASSRTGTAQETQYF. The CDR3 coding sequence is TGTGCCAGCAGCCGGACCGGGACAGCACAAGAGACCCAGTACTTC. The chain combines TRBV5-4 with TRBJ2-5; 7 positions match TRBD1. V lost 4 bases and J lost 2; bases outside the gene matches: 8. The CDR3 contains 15 residues. Germline V gene sequence: CDR1 SGHNT, CDR2 YYREEE (reference sequence).

The chain uses TRBV5-6 and TRBJ1-4; D remains unclear. Trimming pared 0 bases from V and 8 bases from J, leaving 14 bases between. CDR3 length: 15 amino acids. CDR1 is SGHDT and CDR2 is YYEEEE in the germline V gene. The CDR3, as DNA: TGTGCCAGCAGCTTGGAGACTAACTTTGGGGAAAAACTGTTTTTT. It is translated as CASSLETNFGEKLFF.

This rearrangement joins TRBV25-1 to TRBJ2-7; tentatively, D is TRBD1 (5 bases). The CDR3 sequence is 13 residues long. Per the germline V gene, CDR1 is MGHDK and CDR2 is SYGVNS. Trimming shortened V by 5 bases and J by 4 bases, and 12 bases separated the two germline ends. CDR3 region: CASSHHQGYEQYF. Here the CDR3 DNA reads TGTGCCAGCAGTCACCACCAGGGATACGAGCAGTACTTC.

The genes are TRBV11-2 and TRBJ2-4; TRBD1 might be the D (6 bases). The ends were cut back, 0 bases at V and 2 bases at J, with 11 bases in the middle. There are 16 residues in the CDR3. The germline CDR1 and CDR2 sequences are SGHAT and FQNNGV. CDR3 sequence: CASSLDQGLTKNIQYF. The CDR3 DNA reads TGTGCCAGCAGCTTAGATCAGGGGCTTACCAAAAACATTCAGTACTTC.

This chain connects TRBV7-6 to TRBJ2-1; TRBD1 matches 7 bases. In germline, CDR1 is SGHVS, CDR2 FNYEAQ. CDR3 length equals 17 residues. Unmatched junction bases numbered 8, after V lost 3 bases and J lost 0 bases. The CDR3 coding sequence is TGTGCCAGCAGCTTCTTTCCGACAGGGAGCTCCTACAATGAGCAGTTCTTC. Amino acids: CASSFFPTGSSYNEQFF.

V is TRBV4-2 and J is TRBJ2-5, with D possibly matching TRBD2 (6 bases). Germline V gene data show CDR1 as LGHNA and CDR2 as YNFKEQ. This CDR3 has 13 residues. Trimming left V 5 bases short and J 13 bases short, with 20 bases between. The CDR3 is CASSTRSTGTAYF. CDR3 DNA: TGTGCCAGCAGCACCAGAAGCACCGGGACTGCGTACTTC.